Below, 26 T cell receptor beta chains from the same sample are listed, as sequenced in a study of cytomegalovirus exposure and HLA in healthy donors. Clones were sequenced by immunoSEQ multiplex PCR, and TCRdb holds only the in-frame ones, with some missing. The repertoire holds 65,000 or so clones, with under 95% as singletons. The sequencing input was PBMCs. The source of these receptors is a woman aged 18-35 years in good health and CMV-seronegative.

The genes are TRBV7-3 and TRBJ2-3, with TRBD2 as a possible D gene (6 bases). The germline V and J ends were trimmed by 1 base and 5 bases, with 10 bases remaining between them. The CDR3 covers 14 residues. CDR1 and CDR2 from the germline V gene are SGHTA and FQGTGA. CDR3 bases: TGTGCCAGCAGCTTAAATGGAGCGGGAGATACGCAGTATTTT. Residues: CASSLNGAGDTQYF.

V is TRBV18 and J is TRBJ2-4; maybe TRBD1 (6 bases). Trimming stripped 8 bases from V and 4 bases from J, with 18 bases between. This CDR3 has 15 amino acids. Germline CDR1 reads KGHSH; CDR2 reads LQKENI. The CDR3: CASTTWEGQKNIQYF. CDR3 DNA sequence: TGTGCCAGCACCACCTGGGAAGGACAGAAAAACATTCAGTACTTC.

This chain joins TRBV5-1 and TRBJ1-1; D unclear. There are 14 residues in the CDR3. Per the germline V gene, CDR1 is SGHRS and CDR2 is YFSETQ. Trimming cost V 7 bases and J 1 base, with 14 bases left between them. DNA of the CDR3: TGCGCCAGCTACGAAGGACTGCAGAACACTGAAGCTTTCTTT. Amino acid sequence: CASYEGLQNTEAFF.

V gene TRBV6-1 combines with J gene TRBJ2-7, with D tentatively TRBD1 (5 bases). Between the trimmed V and J ends, which lost 6 bases and 0 bases, there was a span of 12 bases. Germline V gene data show CDR1 as MNHNS and CDR2 as SASEGT. CDR3 length: 14 amino acids. CDR3 amino acids: CASRDRQSSYEQYF. The CDR3 region has the DNA TGTGCCAGCAGGGATCGACAGAGCTCCTACGAGCAGTACTTC.

This clone has a single count. The chain uses TRBV5-1 and TRBJ1-5, with TRBD1 matching 11 bases. CDR3 length: 15 residues. The V and J ends lost 0 bases and 6 bases, in that order; junction bases with no gene match: 2. In germline, CDR1 is SGHRS, CDR2 YFSETQ. For the CDR3, the DNA is TGCGCCAGCAGCTTGGGGACAGGGGGCGGTCAGCCCCAGCATTTT. Protein product: CASSLGTGGGQPQHF.

The chain carries TRBV28 and TRBJ2-4; 11 nucleotides line up with TRBD1. CDR1 and CDR2 (germline): MDHEN, SYDVKM. The V and J ends lost 6 bases and 6 bases, in that order; junction bases with no gene match: 7. CDR3 length equals 15 residues. CDR3 in DNA: TGTGCCAGCAGCCCGCCGGGACAGGGGGGAAACATTCAGTACTTC. It translates to CASSPPGQGGNIQYF.

This clone was counted once. The chain combines TRBV4-2 with TRBJ2-6, with D perhaps matching TRBD1 (7 bases). The germline V and J ends were trimmed by 4 bases and 0 bases, with 13 bases remaining between them. CDR1 and CDR2 from the germline V gene are LGHNA and YNFKEQ. The CDR3 runs to 17 residues. CDR3 sequence: CASSPQGGVSGANVLTF. CDR3 nucleotide sequence: TGTGCCAGCAGCCCCCAGGGGGGAGTCTCTGGGGCCAACGTCCTGACTTTC.

The genes are TRBV2 and TRBJ1-1; no firm D call. V shed 3 bases and J shed 4 bases, with 15 bases lying between them. Germline values: CDR1 SNHLY, CDR2 FYNNEI. There are 15 residues in the CDR3. The CDR3 DNA reads TGTGCCAGCAGTGACGAGGAGGGTTTGGGCACTGAAGCTTTCTTT. Translated, it gives CASSDEEGLGTEAFF.

The V call is TRBV4-2, the J call TRBJ2-7; D is perhaps TRBD1 (6 bases). Germline V gene lookup returns CDR1 LGHNA and CDR2 YNFKEQ. Trimming stripped 8 bases from V and 2 bases from J, with 16 bases between. The CDR3 has 14 amino acids. CDR3 sequence: CASGDIGQPYEQYF. The CDR3 bases are TGTGCCAGCGGAGACATCGGACAGCCCTACGAGCAGTACTTC.

The V call is TRBV27, the J call TRBJ2-1, with TRBD2 matching 9 bases. This CDR3 contains 17 residues. V shed 4 bases, J shed 6 bases, and the junction held 13 bases outside the gene matches. Germline V gene sequence: CDR1 MNHEY, CDR2 SMNVEV (reference sequence). The CDR3 sequence: CASSWSVPGLAANEQFF. DNA of the CDR3: TGTGCCAGCAGTTGGAGTGTTCCGGGACTAGCCGCCAATGAGCAGTTCTTC.

The chain carries TRBV18 and TRBJ2-3; the D gene is possibly TRBD1 (6 bases). CDR1 is KGHSH and CDR2 is LQKENI in the germline V gene. Trimming took 3 bases from V and 1 from J, leaving 8 bases between them. The length of the CDR3 is 14 residues. The chain's CDR3 is CASSPRQGTDTQYF. The CDR3 DNA is TGTGCCAGCTCACCCCGACAGGGCACAGATACGCAGTATTTT.

J is TRBJ2-3 and V is TRBV6-7; 13 bases match TRBD2. TRBV6-7 is known as an ORF, though its function is uncertain. This CDR3 is built from 19 residues. The junction had 15 bases not matched to a gene; V was cut back by 6 bases and J by 3 bases. CDR3 DNA: TGTGCCAGCAGCTACGCTTCCCGGGGACTAGCGGGGCGGACAGATACGCAGTATTTT. Amino acids: CASSYASRGLAGRTDTQYF.

This chain uses TRBV5-1 with TRBJ2-3, with D maybe TRBD2 (6 bases). V was pared by 2 bases and J by 5 bases, with 15 bases between. This CDR3 spans 15 amino acids. The germline V gene has CDR1 SGHRS and CDR2 YFSETQ. The CDR3 DNA sequence: TGCGCCAGCAGCTTTAGCGGTGCAATCGTAGATACGCAGTATTTT. Translating gives CASSFSGAIVDTQYF.

The chain combines TRBV10-3 with TRBJ1-1, with 9 positions matching TRBD1. The germline V gene has CDR1 ENHRY and CDR2 SYGVKD. This CDR3 comprises 15 residues. With 11 bases clipped from V and 1 base from J, the junction kept 11 bases outside the gene matches. CDR3 coding DNA: TGTGCCGCCCAGGCTTCGGGACAGGGGAACACTGAAGCTTTCTTT. Protein sequence: CAAQASGQGNTEAFF.

The table lists this clone with a count of one. This sequence joins TRBV10-3 and TRBJ2-1, with a tentative D call TRBD1 (6 bases). Germline CDR1 reads ENHRY; CDR2 reads SYGVKD. CDR3 length equals 15 residues. Trimming stripped 6 bases from V and 0 bases from J, with 12 bases between. The CDR3 reads CAISSDRNSYNEQFF. The CDR3 DNA sequence: TGTGCCATCAGCTCCGACAGGAACTCCTACAATGAGCAGTTCTTC.

The rearrangement uses TRBV19 and TRBJ2-7; D ambiguous. The CDR3 is 14 amino acids. Germline V CDR1 and CDR2: LNHDA, SQIVND (reference sequence). V lost 2 bases and J lost 2, with 10 bases in between. The CDR3 DNA reads TGTGCCAGTAGTATACAGAACCGCCCCTACGAGCAGTACTTC. It translates to CASSIQNRPYEQYF.

The chain combines TRBV5-8 with TRBJ2-7, with D maybe TRBD1 (6 bases). Germline V gene sequence: CDR1 SGHTS, CDR2 YDEGEE. The ends were cut back, 4 bases at V and 3 bases at J, with 8 bases in the middle. This CDR3 comprises 12 residues. CDR3 loop: CASSIGGYEQYF. CDR3 DNA sequence: TGTGCCAGCAGCATAGGGGGCTACGAGCAGTACTTC. Drawing the rest from reference TRBV5-8 and TRBJ2-7, the complete variable domain is EAGVTQSPTHLIKTRGQQATLRCSPISGHTSVYWYQQALGLGLQFLLWYDEGEERNRGNFPPRFSGRQFPNYSSELNVNALELEDSALYLCASSIGGYEQYFGPGTRLTVT.

The V call is TRBV5-1, the J call TRBJ2-7; maybe TRBD1 (6 bases). This CDR3 comprises 14 residues. Trimming cost V 4 bases and J 13 bases, with 24 bases left between them. Germline V CDR1 and CDR2: SGHRS, YFSETQ. In DNA form, the CDR3 reads TGCGCCAGCAGCCTACGGTACTCAGGGGAAGACCGCTACTTC. Translation: CASSLRYSGEDRYF.

J is TRBJ1-1 and V is TRBV14, with TRBD1 as a possible D gene (6 bases). Trimming took off 3 bases at V and 3 bases at J, with 20 bases between the two ends. CDR3 length equals 17 residues. From germline, CDR1 is SGHDN and CDR2 FVKESK. The CDR3 loop is CASSHISGGHRDTEAFF. The CDR3 DNA reads TGTGCCAGCAGCCATATTAGCGGGGGCCATAGGGACACTGAAGCTTTCTTT.

This rearrangement joins TRBV7-6 to TRBJ2-3; 9 nucleotides agree with TRBD2. The germline gives CDR1 SGHVS, CDR2 FNYEAQ. The CDR3 has 17 residues. The junction had 10 bases not matched to a gene; V was cut back by 2 bases and J by 4 bases. CDR3 sequence reads: CASSLQRVAGVADTQYF. DNA of the CDR3: TGTGCCAGCAGCTTACAAAGGGTAGCGGGAGTAGCAGATACGCAGTATTTT.

This clone occurred a few times. The rearrangement joins TRBV19 to TRBJ2-2, with 8 bases matching TRBD2. The CDR3 totals 15 residues. CDR1 and CDR2 from the germline V gene are LNHDA and SQIVND (reference sequence). V dropped 10 bases and J dropped 1; count of bases not matched to a gene: 8. The DNA of the CDR3 is TGTGCCACCCAACCGGGGGGGATGAACACCGGGGAGCTGTTTTTT. It translates to CATQPGGMNTGELFF. The full variable domain, completed using reference TRBV19 and TRBJ2-2, is DGGITQSPKYLFRKEGQNVTLSCEQNLNHDAMYWYRQDPGQGLRLIYYSQIVNDFQKGDIAEGYSVSREKKESFPLTVTSAQKNPTAFYLCATQPGGMNTGELFFGEGSRLTVL.

The V call is TRBV19, the J call TRBJ2-1; TRBD2 matches at 8 bases. CDR1 and CDR2 from the germline V gene are LNHDA and SQIVND (reference sequence). Losses at the gene ends were 5 bases for V and 6 bases for J; bases not matched to a gene: 9. CDR3 length equals 15 residues. The CDR3 sequence: CASSLTGTRGNEQFF. The CDR3 DNA is TGTGCCAGTAGTCTCACCGGGACTAGGGGCAATGAGCAGTTCTTC.

The chain uses TRBV2 and TRBJ2-5; possible D gene TRBD2, 6 bases. Germline assignment: CDR1 SNHLY and CDR2 FYNNEI. V was shortened by 4 bases and J by 5 bases, with 17 bases between the two germline ends. This CDR3 is built from 15 residues. CDR3 bases: TGTGCCAGCAGTGGGGGGGTAGCGGTGGAGGAGACCCAGTACTTC. Translation gives CASSGGVAVEETQYF.

V gene TRBV5-1 combines with J gene TRBJ2-2; 7 nucleotides line up with TRBD2. Germline CDR1 and CDR2: SGHRS and YFSETQ. This CDR3 contains 14 residues. The trim removed 4 bases at V and 6 bases at J, leaving 6 bases unmatched. The CDR3 here is CASSPRRGSGELFF. The CDR3 bases are TGCGCCAGCAGCCCCCGGCGGGGGTCCGGGGAGCTGTTTTTT.

The V call is TRBV4-1, the J call TRBJ1-1; the match to TRBD1 covers 8 bases. The CDR3 consists of 18 residues. J lost 3 bases, V lost 2 bases, and 14 bases had no gene match. Germline V gene sequence: CDR1 MGHRA, CDR2 YSYEKL. In DNA, the CDR3 is TGCGCCAGCAGCCAACTCGGATTACCGGGACAGGTTTACACTGAAGCTTTCTTT. Encoded protein: CASSQLGLPGQVYTEAFF.

The chain employs TRBV6-5 and TRBJ1-1, with D hard to call. The ends were cut back, 5 bases at V and 7 bases at J, with 8 bases in the middle. Germline CDR1 MNHEY, CDR2 SVGAGI. This CDR3 region has 11 residues. CDR3: CASSKGGEAFF. In DNA, the CDR3 is TGTGCCAGCAGTAAGGGAGGTGAAGCTTTCTTT.